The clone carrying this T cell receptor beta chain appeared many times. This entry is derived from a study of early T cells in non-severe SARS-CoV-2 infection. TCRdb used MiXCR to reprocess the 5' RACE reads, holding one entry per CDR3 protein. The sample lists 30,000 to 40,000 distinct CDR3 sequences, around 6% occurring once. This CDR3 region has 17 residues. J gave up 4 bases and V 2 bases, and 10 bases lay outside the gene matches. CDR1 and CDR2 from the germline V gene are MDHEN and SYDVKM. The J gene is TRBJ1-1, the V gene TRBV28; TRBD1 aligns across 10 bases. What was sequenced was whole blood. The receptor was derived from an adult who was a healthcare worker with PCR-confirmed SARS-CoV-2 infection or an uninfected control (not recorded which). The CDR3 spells CASSLGSGQGVLTEAFF. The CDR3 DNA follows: TGTGCCAGCAGTTTAGGGTCAGGACAGGGGGTTCTCACTGAAGCTTTCTTT.